This TCR beta chain was recovered during a study of monozygotic twins with inflammatory bowel disease. The CDR3 length is 13 residues. Reanalyzing the 5' RACE reads, TCRdb keeps one entry per CDR3 protein, without DNA. The sample totals around 40,000 distinct CDR3 sequences. Sequencing was carried out using blood. This sequence joins TRBV12-3 or TRBV12-4 and TRBJ2-1; there is no DNA to check the TCRdb D call of TRBD2. The sequence was collected from a human donor with ulcerative colitis or Crohn's disease, or a healthy co-twin of an affected twin (not recorded which). The CDR3 region is CASRGTSWNEQFF.